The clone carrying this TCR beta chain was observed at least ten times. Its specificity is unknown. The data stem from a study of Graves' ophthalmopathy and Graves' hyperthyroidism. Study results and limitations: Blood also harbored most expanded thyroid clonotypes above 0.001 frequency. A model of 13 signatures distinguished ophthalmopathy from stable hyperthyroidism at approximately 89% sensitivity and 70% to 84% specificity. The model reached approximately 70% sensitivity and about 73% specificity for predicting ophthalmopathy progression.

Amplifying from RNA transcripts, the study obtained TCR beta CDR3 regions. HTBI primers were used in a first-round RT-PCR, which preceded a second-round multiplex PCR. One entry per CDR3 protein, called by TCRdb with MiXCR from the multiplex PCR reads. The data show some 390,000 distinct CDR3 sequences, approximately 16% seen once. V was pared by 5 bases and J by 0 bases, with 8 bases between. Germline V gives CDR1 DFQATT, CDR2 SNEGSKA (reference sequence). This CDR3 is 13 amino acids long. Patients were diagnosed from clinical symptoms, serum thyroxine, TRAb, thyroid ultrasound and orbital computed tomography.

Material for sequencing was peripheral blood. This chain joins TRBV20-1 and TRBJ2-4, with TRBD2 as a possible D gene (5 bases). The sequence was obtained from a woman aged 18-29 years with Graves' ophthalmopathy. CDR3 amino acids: CSALGLAKNIQYF. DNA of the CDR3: TGCAGTGCTTTAGGACTAGCCAAAAACATTCAGTACTTC.